The sequence of this T cell receptor (beta chain) was determined in a study of blood T cell repertoires in COVID-19. About the study: The study drew acute and convalescent COVID-19 samples from the United States, Italy and Spain. PBMCs, B-cell-depleted T cells, or T cells provided the cDNA or gDNA that made up the material.

In the study's own analysis: Scientists estimated how many nucleated cells there were by amplifying reference gene primers. Assay: immunoSEQ multiplex PCR; the TCRdb copy retains only in-frame clones and omits some. The V and J calls and clone size come from that table; D and trimming were worked out from the DNA. Here the sample spans under 300,000 clones, roughly 80% being singletons. Sequenced material: peripheral blood. This sequence originates from a woman aged 45-59 years who had recovered from COVID-19.

The CDR3 DNA follows: TGTGCCACCGCCGGGACAGGGGGCCTCGACGAGCAGTACTTC. It translates to CATAGTGGLDEQYF. The V call is TRBV7-9, the J call TRBJ2-7, with TRBD1 matching 12 bases. This CDR3 is built from 14 residues. V gave up 10 bases and J gave up 5 bases; unmatched junction bases: 9. Germline CDR1 reads SEHNR; CDR2 reads FQNEAQ (reference sequence).